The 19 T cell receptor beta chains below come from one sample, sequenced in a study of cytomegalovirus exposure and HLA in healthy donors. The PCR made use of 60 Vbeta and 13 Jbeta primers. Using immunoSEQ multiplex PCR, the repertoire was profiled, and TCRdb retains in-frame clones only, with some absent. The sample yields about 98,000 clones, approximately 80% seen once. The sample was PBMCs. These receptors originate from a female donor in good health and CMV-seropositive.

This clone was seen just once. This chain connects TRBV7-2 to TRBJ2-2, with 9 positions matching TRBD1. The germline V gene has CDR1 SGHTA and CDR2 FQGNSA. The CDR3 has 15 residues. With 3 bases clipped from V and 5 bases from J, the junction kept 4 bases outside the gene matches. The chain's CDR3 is CASSFSGTGTGELFF. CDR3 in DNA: TGTGCCAGCAGCTTCTCCGGGACAGGGACCGGGGAGCTGTTTTTT.

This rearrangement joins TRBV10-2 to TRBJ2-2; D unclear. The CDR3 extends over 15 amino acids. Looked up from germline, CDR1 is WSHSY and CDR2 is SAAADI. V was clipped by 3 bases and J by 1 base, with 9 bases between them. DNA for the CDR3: TGCGCCAGCAGTGACGGTGGCGGGAACACCGGGGAGCTGTTTTTT. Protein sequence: CASSDGGGNTGELFF.

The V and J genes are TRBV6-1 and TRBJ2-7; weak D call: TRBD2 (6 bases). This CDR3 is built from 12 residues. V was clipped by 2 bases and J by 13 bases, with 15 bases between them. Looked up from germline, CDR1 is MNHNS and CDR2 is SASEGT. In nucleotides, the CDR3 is TGTGCCAGCAGTGAAAGGGCGGGACTGGGATACTTC. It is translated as CASSERAGLGYF.

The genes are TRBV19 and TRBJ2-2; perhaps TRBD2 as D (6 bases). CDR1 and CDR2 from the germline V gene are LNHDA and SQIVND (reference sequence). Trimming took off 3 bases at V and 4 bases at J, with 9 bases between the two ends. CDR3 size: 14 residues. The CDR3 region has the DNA TGTGCCAGTAGTATGGGGGGTATCACCGGGGAGCTGTTTTTT. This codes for CASSMGGITGELFF. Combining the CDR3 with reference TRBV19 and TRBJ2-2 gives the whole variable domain DGGITQSPKYLFRKEGQNVTLSCEQNLNHDAMYWYRQDPGQGLRLIYYSQIVNDFQKGDIAEGYSVSREKKESFPLTVTSAQKNPTAFYLCASSMGGITGELFFGEGSRLTVL.

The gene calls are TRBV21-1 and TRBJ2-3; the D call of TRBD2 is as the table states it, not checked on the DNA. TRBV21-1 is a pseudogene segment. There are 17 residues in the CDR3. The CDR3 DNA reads TGTGCCAGCAGCCCCAGTGGGCAAGCGGGTAGCACAGATACGCAGTATTTT. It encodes CASSPSGQAGSTDTQYF.

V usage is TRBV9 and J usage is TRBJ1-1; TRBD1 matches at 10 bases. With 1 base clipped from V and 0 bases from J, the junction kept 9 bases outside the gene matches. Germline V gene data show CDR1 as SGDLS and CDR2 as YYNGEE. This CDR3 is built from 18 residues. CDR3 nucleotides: TGTGCCAGCAGCGTAAATACCGGGACAGGGGTCTTGAACACTGAAGCTTTCTTT. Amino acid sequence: CASSVNTGTGVLNTEAFF.

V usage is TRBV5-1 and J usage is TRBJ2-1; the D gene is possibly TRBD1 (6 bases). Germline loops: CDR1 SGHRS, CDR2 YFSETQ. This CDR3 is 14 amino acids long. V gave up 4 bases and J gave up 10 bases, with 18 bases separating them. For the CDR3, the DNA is TGCGCCAGCAGCAGCACAGGGCTCGCAGGCGAGCAGTTCTTC. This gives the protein CASSSTGLAGEQFF. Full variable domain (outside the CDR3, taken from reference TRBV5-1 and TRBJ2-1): KAGVTQTPRYLIKTRGQQVTLSCSPISGHRSVSWYQQTPGQGLQFLFEYFSETQRNKGNFPGRFSGRQFSNSRSEMNVSTLELGDSALYLCASSSTGLAGEQFFGPGTRLTVL.

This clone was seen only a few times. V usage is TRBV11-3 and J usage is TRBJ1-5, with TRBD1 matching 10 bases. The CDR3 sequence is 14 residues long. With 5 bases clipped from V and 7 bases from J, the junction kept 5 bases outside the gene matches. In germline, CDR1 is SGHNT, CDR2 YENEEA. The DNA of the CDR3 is TGTGCCAGCAGCGGACAGGGGGGCAGGCAGCCCCAGCATTTT. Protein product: CASSGQGGRQPQHF. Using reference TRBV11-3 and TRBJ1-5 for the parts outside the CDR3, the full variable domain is EAGVVQSPRYKIIEKKQPVAFWCNPISGHNTLYWYLQNLGQGPELLIRYENEEAVDDSQLPKDRFSAERLKGVDSTLKIQPAELGDSAVYLCASSGQGGRQPQHFGDGTRLSIL.

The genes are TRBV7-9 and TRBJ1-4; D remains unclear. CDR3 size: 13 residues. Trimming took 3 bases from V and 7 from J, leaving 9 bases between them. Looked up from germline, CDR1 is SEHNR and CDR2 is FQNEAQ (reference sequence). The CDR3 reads CASSFRLTEKLFF. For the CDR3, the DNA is TGTGCCAGCAGCTTTAGACTTACTGAAAAACTGTTTTTT. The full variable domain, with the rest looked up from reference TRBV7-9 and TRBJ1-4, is DTGVSQNPRHKITKRGQNVTFRCDPISEHNRLYWYRQTLGQGPEFLTYFQNEAQLEKSRLLSDRFSAERPKGSFSTLEIQRTEQGDSAMYLCASSFRLTEKLFFGSGTQLSVL.

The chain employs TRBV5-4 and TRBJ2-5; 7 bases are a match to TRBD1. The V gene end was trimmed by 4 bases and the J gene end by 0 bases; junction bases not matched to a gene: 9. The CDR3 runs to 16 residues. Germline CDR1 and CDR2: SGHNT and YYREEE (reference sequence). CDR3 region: CASSAVRGPDQETQYF. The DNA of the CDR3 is TGTGCCAGCAGCGCGGTAAGGGGGCCAGACCAAGAGACCCAGTACTTC.

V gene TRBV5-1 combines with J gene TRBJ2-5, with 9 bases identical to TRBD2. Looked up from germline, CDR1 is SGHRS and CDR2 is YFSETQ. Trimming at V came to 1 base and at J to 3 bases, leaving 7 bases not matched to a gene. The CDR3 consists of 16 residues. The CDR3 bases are TGCGCCAGCAGCTTGTCAGGCGGGAGGGGGGAAGAGACCCAGTACTTC. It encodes CASSLSGGRGEETQYF.

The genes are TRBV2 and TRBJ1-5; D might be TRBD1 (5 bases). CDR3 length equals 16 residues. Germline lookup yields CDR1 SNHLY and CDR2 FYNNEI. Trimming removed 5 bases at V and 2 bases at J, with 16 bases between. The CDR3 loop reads CASSSRTWGRNQPQHF. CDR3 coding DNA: TGTGCCAGCAGTTCTCGAACCTGGGGCCGCAATCAGCCCCAGCATTTT. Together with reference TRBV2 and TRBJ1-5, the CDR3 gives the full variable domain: EPEVTQTPSHQVTQMGQEVILRCVPISNHLYFYWYRQILGQKVEFLVSFYNNEISEKSEIFDDQFSVERPDGSNFTLKIRSTKLEDSAMYFCASSSRTWGRNQPQHFGDGTRLSIL.

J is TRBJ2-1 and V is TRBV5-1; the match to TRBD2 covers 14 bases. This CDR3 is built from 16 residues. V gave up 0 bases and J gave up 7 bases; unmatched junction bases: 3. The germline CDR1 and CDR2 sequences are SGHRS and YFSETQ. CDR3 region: CASSLGLAGGLNEQFF. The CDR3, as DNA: TGCGCCAGCAGCTTGGGACTAGCGGGGGGGCTTAATGAGCAGTTCTTC.

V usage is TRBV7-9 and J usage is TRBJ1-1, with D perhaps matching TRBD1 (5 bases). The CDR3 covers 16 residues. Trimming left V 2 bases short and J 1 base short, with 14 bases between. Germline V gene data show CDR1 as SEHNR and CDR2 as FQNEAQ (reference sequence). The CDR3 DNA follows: TGTGCCAGCAGCTTATCGACAGCGCCTGGGAACACTGAAGCTTTCTTT. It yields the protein CASSLSTAPGNTEAFF.

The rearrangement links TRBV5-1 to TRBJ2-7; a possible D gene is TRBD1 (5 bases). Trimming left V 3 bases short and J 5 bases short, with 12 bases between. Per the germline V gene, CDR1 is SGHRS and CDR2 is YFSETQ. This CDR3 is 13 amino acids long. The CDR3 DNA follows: TGCGCCAGCAGCTACCGGTCGGACAACGAGCAGTACTTC. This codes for CASSYRSDNEQYF. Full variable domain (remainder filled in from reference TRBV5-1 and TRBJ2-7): KAGVTQTPRYLIKTRGQQVTLSCSPISGHRSVSWYQQTPGQGLQFLFEYFSETQRNKGNFPGRFSGRQFSNSRSEMNVSTLELGDSALYLCASSYRSDNEQYFGPGTRLTVT.

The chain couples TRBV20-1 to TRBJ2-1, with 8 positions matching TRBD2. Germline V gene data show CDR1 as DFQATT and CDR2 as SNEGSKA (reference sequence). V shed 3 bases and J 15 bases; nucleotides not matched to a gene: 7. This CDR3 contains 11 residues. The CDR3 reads CSARTSDLRFF. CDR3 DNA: TGCAGTGCTAGGACTAGCGACTTGAGGTTCTTC.

The CDR3 bases are TGTGCCAGCAGCGCGGGGGACAGCTCCTACGAGCAGTACTTC. Protein: CASSAGDSSYEQYF. The V gene is TRBV9, the J gene TRBJ2-7; D is possibly TRBD1 (7 bases). The CDR3 is 14 residues long. V gave up 3 bases and J gave up 0 bases, with 10 bases separating them. Germline loops: CDR1 SGDLS, CDR2 YYNGEE.

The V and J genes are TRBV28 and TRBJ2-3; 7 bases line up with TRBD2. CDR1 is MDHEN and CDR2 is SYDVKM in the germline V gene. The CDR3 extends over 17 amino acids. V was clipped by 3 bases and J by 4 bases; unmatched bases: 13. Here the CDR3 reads CASSLGLAGDLADTQYF. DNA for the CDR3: TGTGCCAGCAGTTTGGGTCTGGCGGGAGATTTGGCAGATACGCAGTATTTT.

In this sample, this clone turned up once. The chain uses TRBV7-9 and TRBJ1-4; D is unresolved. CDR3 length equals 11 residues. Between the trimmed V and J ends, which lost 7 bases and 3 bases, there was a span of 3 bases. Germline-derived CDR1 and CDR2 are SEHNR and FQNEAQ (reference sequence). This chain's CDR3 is CASTSNEKLFF. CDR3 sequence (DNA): TGTGCCAGCACCTCTAATGAAAAACTGTTTTTT.